This is a list of T cell receptor beta chains from one sample in a study of shared clonotypes between healthy human individuals. Some clones are missing from TCRdb's copy, which holds only in-frame ones; the method was immunoSEQ multiplex PCR. The data show more than 2 million clones, with 85% to 95% seen just once and more than 0.1% held by the top ten. The sequencing input was naive CD4+ T cells sorted from blood. The receptors were sampled from a man younger than 35 in good health. Both conserved end residues are part of each CDR3. Fields, in order: V gene, D gene, J gene, clone size, CDR3 protein, CDR3 DNA. D genes are given only for firm matches. Only some rows state a clone size, as once, few, many or a class for expanded clones.

>TRBV29-1|NA|TRBJ1-2|NA
CSVEGGRGAGYTF
TGCAGCGTTGAAGGAGGCAGGGGCGCTGGCTACACCTTC
>TRBV6-1|NA|TRBJ2-2|once
CASSEVVTGELFF
TGTGCCAGCAGTGAAGTGGTGACCGGGGAGCTGTTTTTT
>TRBV6-5|TRBD1|TRBJ2-7|NA
CASNSRGQGDYEQYF
TGTGCCAGCAATTCCAGGGGACAGGGGGACTACGAGCAGTACTTC
>TRBV30|TRBD2|TRBJ2-1|once
CAWSVGLAGVNEQFF
TGTGCCTGGAGTGTAGGCCTAGCGGGGGTCAATGAGCAGTTCTTC
>TRBV2|NA|TRBJ2-2|NA
CASSDQGIGELFF
TGTGCCAGCAGTGACCAGGGGATCGGGGAGCTGTTTTTT
>TRBV11-3|NA|TRBJ2-7|NA
CASSLTRGGEQYF
TGTGCCAGCAGCTTGACCAGGGGAGGCGAGCAGTACTTC
>TRBV6-1|NA|TRBJ2-1|NA
CASNLDGSYNEQFF
TGTGCCAGCAACCTCGACGGGTCCTACAATGAGCAGTTCTTC
>TRBV10-2|TRBD2|TRBJ2-1|once
CASSESGLAGSSYNEQFF
TGCGCCAGCAGTGAGTCAGGACTAGCGGGTAGCTCCTACAATGAGCAGTTCTTC
>TRBV5-1|NA|TRBJ1-1|NA
CASRYETGTEAFF
TGCGCCAGCAGATATGAAACGGGAACTGAAGCTTTCTTT
>TRBV5-1|TRBD1|TRBJ2-1|NA
CASSFTGTDYNEQFF
TGCGCCAGCAGCTTTACCGGGACAGACTACAATGAGCAGTTCTTC
>TRBV27|NA|TRBJ2-4|NA
CASSAEWAKNIQYF
TGTGCCAGCAGTGCGGAATGGGCCAAAAACATTCAGTACTTC
>TRBV30|TRBD1|TRBJ1-5|NA
CAWSAGQGGNQPQHF
TGTGCCTGGAGCGCCGGACAGGGAGGCAATCAGCCCCAGCATTTT
>TRBV11-2|NA|TRBJ1-6|NA
CASSLERGDRKGALHF
TGTGCCAGCAGCTTAGAAAGGGGGGACCGCAAAGGGGCCCTCCACTTT
>TRBV30|NA|TRBJ1-2|NA
CAWRVRPLVYGYTF
TGTGCCTGGAGAGTACGGCCCCTGGTATATGGCTACACCTTC
>TRBV7-9|NA|TRBJ2-2|once
CASSLGYSNTGELFF
TGTGCCAGCAGCTTGGGTTACAGCAACACCGGGGAGCTGTTTTTT
>TRBV6-5|NA|TRBJ1-6|NA
CASSPRRLGGSPLHF
TGTGCCAGCAGTCCCCGGCGGTTAGGAGGCTCACCCCTCCACTTT
>TRBV11-2|NA|TRBJ1-3|NA
CASSSASGGTGGNTIYF
TGTGCCAGCAGCTCAGCCTCGGGAGGGACGGGAGGAAACACCATATATTTT
>TRBV5-1|TRBD2|TRBJ2-5|NA
CASSFSGGETQYF
TGCGCCAGCAGCTTTAGCGGGGGGGAGACCCAGTACTTC
>TRBV7-3|NA|TRBJ1-1|NA
CASSPEGNSMNTEAFF
TGTGCCAGCAGCCCCGAGGGGAACAGCATGAACACTGAAGCTTTCTTT
>TRBV4-3|TRBD2|TRBJ2-1|NA
CASSQAVAGASYNEQFF
TGCGCCAGCAGCCAAGCAGTAGCGGGAGCCTCCTACAATGAGCAGTTCTTC
>TRBV6-1|NA|TRBJ2-2|NA
CASSRGGTGELFF
TGTGCCAGCAGCAGGGGTGGCACCGGGGAGCTGTTTTTT
>TRBV7-2|TRBD2|TRBJ2-7|NA
CASSLVVSSGIVIYEQYF
TGTGCCAGCAGCTTAGTGGTGTCTAGCGGGATTGTGATCTACGAGCAGTACTTC
>TRBV28|TRBD1|TRBJ1-4|NA
CASSFSGTGSEKLFF
TGTGCCAGCAGTTTCTCCGGGACAGGGAGCGAAAAACTGTTTTTT
>TRBV10-3|NA|TRBJ2-1|NA
CAISGGAEAYNEQFF
TGTGCCATCAGTGGGGGGGCCGAGGCCTACAATGAGCAGTTCTTC
>TRBV29-1|NA|TRBJ2-7|NA
CSVVYPHRSYEQYF
TGCAGCGTTGTGTACCCACACAGGTCCTACGAGCAGTACTTC
>TRBV5-6|TRBD1|TRBJ2-1|NA
CASSVQGAANEQFF
TGTGCCAGCAGTGTACAGGGGGCGGCAAATGAGCAGTTCTTC
>TRBV27|NA|TRBJ1-5|NA
CASSPRATTYNQPQHF
TGTGCCAGCAGTCCAAGGGCCACGACTTACAATCAGCCCCAGCATTTT
>TRBV19|NA|TRBJ1-2|once
CASSIAGGRAYGYTF
TGTGCCAGTAGTATAGCCGGGGGAAGGGCCTATGGCTACACCTTC
>TRBV2|TRBD2|TRBJ2-2|few
CASSGTSISGYGGELFF
TGTGCCAGCTCTGGGACTAGCATCTCCGGTTATGGCGGGGAGCTGTTTTTT
>TRBV10-1|NA|TRBJ1-2|NA
CASSMTGNYGYTF
TGCGCCAGCAGTATGACAGGCAACTATGGCTACACCTTC
>TRBV21-1|NA|TRBJ2-7|NA
CASSKKNRDHYEQYF
TGTGCCAGCAGCAAAAAAAACCGGGATCACTACGAGCAGTACTTC
>TRBV30|NA|TRBJ2-7|NA
CAWTPSGRYEQYF
TGTGCCTGGACCCCTTCAGGGCGCTACGAGCAGTACTTC
>TRBV25-1|NA|TRBJ2-1|NA
CASSATGKSSYNGQFF
TGTGCCAGCAGTGCGACAGGTAAAAGCTCCTACAATGGGCAGTTCTTC
>TRBV5-1|TRBD2|TRBJ2-7|NA
CASSSRPSGRSTYEQYF
TGCGCCAGCAGCTCCCGTCCCAGCGGGAGGTCTACCTACGAGCAGTACTTC
>TRBV5-1|NA|TRBJ2-3|NA
CASSLWTDTQYF
TGCGCCAGCAGCTTGTGGACAGATACGCAGTATTTT
>TRBV6-1|NA|TRBJ1-5|NA
CASRVLGYQPQHF
TGTGCCAGCAGGGTTCTCGGGTACCAGCCCCAGCATTTT
>TRBV7-6|TRBD2|TRBJ2-7|NA
CASSLGLGRSYEQYF
TGTGCCAGCAGCTTGGGACTAGGACGGTCCTACGAGCAGTACTTC
>TRBV5-1|TRBD1|TRBJ2-7|NA
CASSPRTGSSYEQYF
TGCGCCAGCAGCCCGCGGACAGGGAGCTCCTACGAGCAGTACTTC
>TRBV9|NA|TRBJ2-2|NA
CASSVVSGGTGELFF
TGTGCCAGCAGCGTAGTTTCAGGTGGGACCGGGGAGCTGTTTTTT
>TRBV5-5|TRBD1|TRBJ1-5|NA
CASSLRGPDQPQHF
TGTGCCAGCAGCTTGAGGGGGCCTGATCAGCCCCAGCATTTT
>TRBV6-5|NA|TRBJ2-6|NA
CASSYEGFSGANVLTF
TGTGCCAGCAGTTACGAAGGGTTCTCTGGGGCCAACGTCCTGACTTTC
>TRBV11-2|TRBD2|TRBJ2-1|NA
CASSLGTSGASEQFF
TGTGCCAGCAGCTTAGGGACTAGCGGGGCAAGTGAGCAGTTCTTC
>TRBV7-8|TRBD1|TRBJ2-1|once
CASSRRDSNNEQFF
TGTGCCAGCAGCCGCCGGGACAGTAACAATGAGCAGTTCTTC